Listed here is a single T cell receptor beta chain. Its antigen remains unknown. The sample comes from a study of response to subunit inactivated influenza vaccine. MiXCR, run by TCRdb on the RT-PCR reads, gives a single entry per CDR3 protein. The profile shows some 850,000 distinct CDR3 sequences, approximately 17% of them singletons. Regarding the study as a whole: Each seasonal influenza vaccination recruits few new T cells, the authors suggested.

Germline CDR1 SEHNR, CDR2 FQNEAQ (reference sequence). Trimming cost V 5 bases and J 2 bases, with 13 bases left between them. The CDR3 is 15 residues long. This receptor was identified in a man aged 45-60 years who received an inactivated influenza vaccine. The chain recombines TRBV7-9 with TRBJ1-3; no reliable D call. The sample consisted of PBMCs from blood, taken 5 to 6 days after vaccination. CDR3 nucleotide sequence: TGTGCCAGCAGCCTACCGCAGAGCACTGGAAACACCATATATTTT. Its protein is CASSLPQSTGNTIYF.